This TCR beta chain is drawn from a study of cytomegalovirus exposure and HLA in healthy donors. PCR primers comprised 60 Vbeta and 13 Jbeta primers. Profiling relied on immunoSEQ multiplex PCR, and the TCRdb table lists in-frame clones only, not all of them. The repertoire table contains roughly 75,000 clones. Concerning this clone: The antigen remains unidentified.

Points from the study as a whole: In a later analysis, productive TCRs from donors in an Asian-associated ancestry cluster reportedly carried fewer N-insertions than the cohort mean. Diagnosis of cytomegalovirus status made by the classifier reportedly showed high specificity and sensitivity. In a later analysis, a missense DCLRE1C variant was linked to TCR beta V- and J-gene trimming.

Germline CDR1 and CDR2: MNHEY and SVGAGI. This CDR3 comprises 14 residues. V lost 2 bases to trimming and J lost 2 bases, with 9 bases between them. The J gene is TRBJ1-1, the V gene TRBV6-5, with D maybe TRBD1 (5 bases). Sample: PBMCs. This receptor was taken from a boy younger than 18 in good health and CMV-seronegative. The CDR3 protein is CASSYDGANTEAFF. CDR3 nucleotide sequence: TGTGCCAGCAGTTACGATGGGGCAAACACTGAAGCTTTCTTT.